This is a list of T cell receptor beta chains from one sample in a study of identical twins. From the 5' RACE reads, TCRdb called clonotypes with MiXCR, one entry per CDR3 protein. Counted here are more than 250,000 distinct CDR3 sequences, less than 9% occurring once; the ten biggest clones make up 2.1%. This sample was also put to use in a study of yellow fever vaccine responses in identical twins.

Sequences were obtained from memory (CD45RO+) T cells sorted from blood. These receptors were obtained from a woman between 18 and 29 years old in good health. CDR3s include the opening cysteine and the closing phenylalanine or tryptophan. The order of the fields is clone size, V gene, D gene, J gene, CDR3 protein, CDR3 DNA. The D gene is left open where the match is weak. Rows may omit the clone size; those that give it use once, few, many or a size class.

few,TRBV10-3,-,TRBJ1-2,CAISEGAGYTF,TGTGCCATCAGTGAGGGCGCTGGCTACACCTTC
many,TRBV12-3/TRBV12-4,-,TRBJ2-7,CASGGGPYEQYF,TGTGCCAGCGGCGGCGGCCCCTACGAGCAGTACTTC
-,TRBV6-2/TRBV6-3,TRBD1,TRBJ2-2,CASSLQGASTGELFF,TGTGCCAGCAGTTTACAGGGGGCTTCAACCGGGGAGCTGTTTTTT
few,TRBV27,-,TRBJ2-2,CASSPRQAGELFF,TGTGCCAGCAGTCCCCGACAGGCCGGGGAGCTGTTTTTT
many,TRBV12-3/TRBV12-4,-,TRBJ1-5,CASSLQGNQPQHF,TGTGCCAGCAGTTTACAGGGCAATCAGCCCCAGCATTTT
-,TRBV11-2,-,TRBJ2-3,CASSPGRTSSTDTQYF,TGTGCCAGCAGCCCAGGACGGACGTCTAGCACAGATACGCAGTATTTT
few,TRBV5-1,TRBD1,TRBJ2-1,CASMGTVYNEQFF,TGCGCCAGCATGGGGACAGTTTACAATGAGCAGTTCTTC
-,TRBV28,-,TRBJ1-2,CASSLANNYGYTF,TGTGCCAGCAGTTTAGCGAACAACTATGGCTACACCTTC
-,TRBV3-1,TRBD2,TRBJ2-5,CASSLGTSGGGTETQYF,TGTGCCAGCAGCCTCGGGACTAGCGGGGGGGGTACAGAGACCCAGTACTTC
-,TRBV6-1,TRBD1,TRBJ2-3,CASRTGTGGTDTQYF,TGTGCCAGCAGAACCGGGACAGGGGGTACAGATACGCAGTATTTT
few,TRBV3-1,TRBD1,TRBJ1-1,CASSQRTGSFSEAFF,TGTGCCAGCAGCCAGAGGACAGGGTCTTTCTCTGAAGCTTTCTTT
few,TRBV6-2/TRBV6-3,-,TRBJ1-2,CASSYRSEIYGYTF,TGTGCCAGCAGTTACCGTTCAGAAATCTATGGCTACACCTTC
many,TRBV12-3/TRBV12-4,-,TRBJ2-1,CASRDDTNEQFF,TGTGCCAGCAGAGATGACACCAATGAGCAGTTCTTC
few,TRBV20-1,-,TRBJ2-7,CSATRAGASYEQYF,TGCAGTGCTACCAGGGCGGGGGCCTCCTACGAGCAGTACTTC
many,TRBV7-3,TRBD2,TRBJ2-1,CASSLYGTSGYNEQFF,TGTGCCAGCAGCTTATACGGGACTAGCGGCTACAATGAGCAGTTCTTC
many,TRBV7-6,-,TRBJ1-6,CASSLAGSYSPLHF,TGTGCCAGCAGCTTAGCGGGCAGCTATTCACCCCTCCACTTT
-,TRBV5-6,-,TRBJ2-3,CASSLVTLVGTDTQYF,TGTGCCAGCAGCTTGGTTACCCTTGTGGGCACAGATACGCAGTATTTT
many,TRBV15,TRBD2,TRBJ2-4,CATSRGGLALPKNIQYF,TGTGCCACCAGCAGAGGAGGACTAGCCCTTCCCAAAAACATTCAGTACTTC
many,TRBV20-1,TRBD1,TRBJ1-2,CTLGQGVMGYTF,TGCACCCTAGGACAGGGCGTAATGGGCTACACCTTC
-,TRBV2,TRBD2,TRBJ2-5,CASESGVFQETQYF,TGTGCCAGCGAAAGCGGGGTATTCCAAGAGACCCAGTACTTC
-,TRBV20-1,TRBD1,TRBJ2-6,CSASPGQRSGANVLTF,TGCAGTGCTAGTCCGGGACAGCGCTCTGGGGCCAACGTCCTGACTTTC
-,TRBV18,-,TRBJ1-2,CASSRDRSRYGYTF,TGTGCCAGCTCACGAGACAGGTCCCGCTATGGCTACACCTTC
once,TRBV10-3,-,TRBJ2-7,CAISDLAEQYF,TGTGCCATCAGTGATCTCGCTGAGCAGTACTTC
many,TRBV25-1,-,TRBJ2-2,CASSEYINTGELFF,TGTGCCAGCAGTGAATATATAAACACCGGGGAGCTGTTTTTT
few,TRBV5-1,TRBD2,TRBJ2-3,CASSPGGLAGITDTQYF,TGCGCCAGCAGTCCCGGGGGACTAGCGGGGATCACAGATACGCAGTATTTT
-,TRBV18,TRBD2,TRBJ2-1,CASSPPGTSGMNEQFF,TGTGCCAGCTCACCGCCCGGGACTAGCGGGATGAATGAGCAGTTCTTC
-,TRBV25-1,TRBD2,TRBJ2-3,CASSPGTRLTDTQYF,TGTGCCAGCAGTCCCGGGACTAGACTCACAGATACGCAGTATTTT
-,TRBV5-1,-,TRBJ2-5,CASSPLAGFQETQYF,TGCGCCAGCAGCCCCCTCGCGGGGTTCCAAGAGACCCAGTACTTC
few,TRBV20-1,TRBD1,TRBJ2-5,CSGGQDGETQYF,TGCAGTGGAGGACAGGACGGAGAGACCCAGTACTTC
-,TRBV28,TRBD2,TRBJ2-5,CASSPKGLAGGRREETQYF,TGTGCCAGCAGTCCAAAAGGACTAGCGGGGGGGAGGAGAGAAGAGACCCAGTACTTC
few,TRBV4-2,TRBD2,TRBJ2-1,CASSQDLTSGSINEQFF,TGTGCCAGCAGCCAAGATTTGACTAGCGGGAGTATCAATGAGCAGTTCTTC
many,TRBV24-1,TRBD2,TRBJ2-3,CATSGRGASGTDTQYF,TGTGCCACCAGTGGTCGGGGGGCTAGCGGGACAGATACGCAGTATTTT
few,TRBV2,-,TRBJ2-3,CASKTAPSTDTQYF,TGTGCCAGCAAGACGGCCCCTAGCACAGATACGCAGTATTTT
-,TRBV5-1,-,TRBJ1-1,CASSPGGSWTEAFF,TGCGCCAGCAGCCCCGGGGGGTCATGGACTGAAGCTTTCTTT
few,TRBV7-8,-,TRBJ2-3,CASSKQESRRDTQYF,TGTGCCAGCAGCAAACAGGAGTCCCGCAGAGATACGCAGTATTTT
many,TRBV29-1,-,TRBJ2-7,CSVEQGQGQYF,TGCAGCGTGGAACAGGGCCAGGGGCAGTACTTC
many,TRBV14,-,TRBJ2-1,CASSPLAGQSYNEQFF,TGTGCCAGCAGCCCCCTTGCGGGGCAATCCTACAATGAGCAGTTCTTC
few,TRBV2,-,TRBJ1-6,CASSDRGFSGNSPLHF,TGTGCCAGCAGTGATAGGGGGTTCAGCGGTAATTCACCCCTCCACTTT